This section outlines one T cell receptor (beta chain) sequence together with its context. Its antigen is currently not known. The record has no base qualities; no much larger clone is one base away. The library came from the immunoSEQ multiplex PCR assay. Sourced from immuneACCESS, this table was stored by TCRdb with only in-frame sequences that have V and J called. A share of the clones is absent; for the studies checked, an unresolved V gene accounts for under half, and the remainder has no known explanation. The sample table contains roughly 400,000 clones; only one count was recorded for around 90% of them. The ten biggest clones cover approximately 6.3% of the sample. The data belong to a study of control samples from healthy donors and cancer patients (dated by TCRdb to about 2020). V is pruned by 4 bases and J by 1 base, leaving 10 bases of the junction without a gene match. The CDR3 goes from the cysteine to the phenylalanine over 18 residues. The sequence is cut down to CDR3 DNA, 54 bases in frame from base 1. CDR1 and CDR2, per the germline V gene, are SGHDN and FVKESK.

Recombination joined TRBV14 with TRBJ1-3; TRBD1 agrees with 10 junctional bases. Sequencing was performed on PBMCs. This receptor was identified in a man aged 40-49 years with head and neck cancer. The nucleotides read TGTGCCAGCAGCCGTTACAGGGGACAGGGGCTGTCTGGAAACACCATATATTTT. Translated, this is CASSRYRGQGLSGNTIYF. The entire variable domain, with the stretches around the CDR3 drawn from the reference TRBV14 and TRBJ1-3 proteins, is EAGVTQFPSHSVIEKGQTVTLRCDPISGHDNLYWYRRVMGKEIKFLLHFVKESKQDESGMPNNRFLAERTGGTYSTLKVQPAELEDSGVYFCASSRYRGQGLSGNTIYFGEGSWLTVV.